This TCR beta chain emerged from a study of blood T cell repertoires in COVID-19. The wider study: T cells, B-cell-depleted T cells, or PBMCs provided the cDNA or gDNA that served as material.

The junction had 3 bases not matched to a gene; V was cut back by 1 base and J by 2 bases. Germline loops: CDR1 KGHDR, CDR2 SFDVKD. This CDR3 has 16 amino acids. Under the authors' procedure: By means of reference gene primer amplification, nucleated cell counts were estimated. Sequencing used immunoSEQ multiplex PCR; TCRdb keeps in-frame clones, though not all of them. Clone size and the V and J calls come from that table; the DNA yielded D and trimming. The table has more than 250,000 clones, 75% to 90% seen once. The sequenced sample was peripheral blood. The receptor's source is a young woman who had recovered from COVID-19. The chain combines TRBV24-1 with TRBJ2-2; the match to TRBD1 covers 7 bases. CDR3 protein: CATSDFGTDNTGELFF. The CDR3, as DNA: TGTGCCACCAGTGATTTTGGGACAGATAACACCGGGGAGCTGTTTTTT.